This paragraph reports one TCR beta chain. Trimming stripped 5 bases from V and 2 bases from J, with 12 bases between. Germline CDR1 MNHNY, CDR2 SVGAGI (reference sequence). The length of the CDR3 is 14 residues. These data belong to a study of blood T cell repertoires in COVID-19. Study overall: Acute-phase and convalescent COVID-19 samples originated in the United States, Italy and Spain.

Authors' data handling: Estimated nucleated cell counts came from reference gene primer amplification. The method was immunoSEQ multiplex PCR; TCRdb's version includes in-frame clones alone and lacks a portion of them. V and J calls and clone size are copied from that table; D and trimming were computed from the DNA. This sample has 150,000 to 200,000 clones; 75% to 85% occur once, and the top ten carry 5.5% to 7%. In Seattle, patients joined the study during active infection and were tracked longitudinally. This TCR was recovered from a woman aged 40 to 50 with COVID-19, enrolled during active disease. The chain joins TRBV6-6 to TRBJ1-1, with D perhaps TRBD1 (5 bases). The sequenced sample was peripheral blood. The CDR3 protein is CASSLQTENTEAFF. The DNA of the CDR3 is TGTGCCAGCAGTCTACAGACAGAAAACACTGAAGCTTTCTTT.